These 3 T cell receptor beta chains came from one sample sequenced in a study of blood T cell repertoires in COVID-19. This table comes from immunoSEQ multiplex PCR, and its TCRdb copy is limited to in-frame clones, with some not included. The sample includes around 33,000 clones, roughly 87% of them seen just once. The sample taken for sequencing was peripheral blood. These receptor sequences come from a man older than 75 with acute or convalescent COVID-19.

The J gene is TRBJ1-1, the V gene TRBV11-2, with TRBD1 as a possible D gene (5 bases). Germline CDR1 and CDR2: SGHAT and FQNNGV. Trimming removed 5 bases from V and 8 bases from J, with 15 bases in between. The CDR3 has 13 residues. CDR3 loop: CASSDIPGEEAFF. CDR3 in DNA: TGTGCCAGCAGCGACATCCCGGGGGAAGAAGCTTTCTTT.

Concerning this clone: The sample holds other DNA sequences that translate to the same CDR3. V and J are TRBV5-1 and TRBJ1-1, with TRBD1 identical over 7 bases. Germline CDR1 is SGHRS and CDR2 is YFSETQ. The V segment lost 3 bases and the J segment 2 bases; nucleotides outside the gene matches: 1. The CDR3 extends over 13 amino acids. This chain's CDR3 is CASSWDRNTEAFF. CDR3 nucleotide sequence: TGCGCCAGCAGCTGGGACAGAAACACTGAAGCTTTCTTT.

The V call is TRBV5-6, the J call TRBJ1-2, with 11 bases that match TRBD1. The ends lost 0 bases at V and 4 bases at J; junction bases unmatched: 5. The CDR3 has 16 residues. Germline values: CDR1 SGHDT, CDR2 YYEEEE. The CDR3 nucleotides are TGTGCCAGCAGCTTGGGGACAGGGGGCTTCGTCTATGGCTACACCTTC. It encodes CASSLGTGGFVYGYTF.